These T cell receptor beta chains were read from a single sample in a study of response to subunit inactivated influenza vaccine. A single record per CDR3 protein comes from TCRdb applying MiXCR to the RT-PCR reads. The table lists approximately 200,000 distinct CDR3 sequences, around 15% of them singletons. The material was CD8+ T cells sorted from PBMCs, obtained approximately 5 days after vaccination. All receptors derive from a man in his fifties who received an inactivated influenza vaccine. The CDR3 runs from the conserved cysteine through the conserved F or W. The D gene is left open where the match is weak. Size is stated for part of the rows, as once, few or many counts, or as a class when the clone is expanded.

V gene: TRBV15
J gene: TRBJ2-3
D gene: -
clone size: many
CDR3 protein: CATSSSGGTDTQYF
CDR3 DNA: TGTGCCACCAGCAGCAGTGGGGGTACAGATACGCAGTATTTT

V gene: TRBV9
J gene: TRBJ2-7
D gene: TRBD1
clone size: -
CDR3 protein: CASSETGGGEQYF
CDR3 DNA: TGTGCCAGCAGCGAAACAGGGGGTGGCGAGCAGTACTTC

V gene: TRBV15
J gene: TRBJ2-7
D gene: TRBD2
clone size: few
CDR3 protein: CATSRDRYTGGTYEQYF
CDR3 DNA: TGTGCCACCAGCAGAGATCGTTATACGGGAGGTACCTACGAGCAGTACTTC

V gene: TRBV24-1
J gene: TRBJ2-1
D gene: TRBD2
clone size: -
CDR3 protein: CATSPGTSGGNEQFF
CDR3 DNA: TGTGCCACCAGCCCCGGGACTAGCGGCGGGAATGAGCAGTTCTTC

V gene: TRBV12-3/TRBV12-4
J gene: TRBJ2-3
D gene: -
clone size: -
CDR3 protein: CASSSLGAGRSPSTDTQYF
CDR3 DNA: TGTGCCAGCAGTTCCCTCGGGGCAGGGAGAAGTCCTAGCACAGATACGCAGTATTTT

V gene: TRBV28
J gene: TRBJ2-7
D gene: -
clone size: many
CDR3 protein: CASSLYTGPTYEQYF
CDR3 DNA: TGTGCCAGCAGTTTATATACAGGACCTACCTACGAGCAGTACTTC

V gene: TRBV4-1
J gene: TRBJ1-1
D gene: -
clone size: many
CDR3 protein: CASSPYATTEAFF
CDR3 DNA: TGCGCCAGCAGCCCGTACGCAACGACTGAAGCTTTCTTT

V gene: TRBV29-1
J gene: TRBJ2-1
D gene: TRBD1
clone size: many
CDR3 protein: CSVDGQGADEQFF
CDR3 DNA: TGCAGCGTTGACGGACAGGGGGCCGATGAGCAGTTCTTC

V gene: TRBV7-2
J gene: TRBJ2-7
D gene: TRBD1
clone size: -
CDR3 protein: CASSLTTGEFSYEQYF
CDR3 DNA: TGTGCCAGCAGCTTAACTACAGGGGAGTTTTCCTACGAGCAGTACTTC

V gene: TRBV25-1
J gene: TRBJ2-7
D gene: -
clone size: -
CDR3 protein: CATVGQGTYEQYF
CDR3 DNA: TGTGCCACCGTCGGGCAGGGAACCTACGAGCAGTACTTC

V gene: TRBV15
J gene: TRBJ2-2
D gene: -
clone size: few
CDR3 protein: CATSTDNGELFF
CDR3 DNA: TGTGCCACCAGCACCGACAACGGGGAGCTGTTTTTT

V gene: TRBV10-1
J gene: TRBJ2-1
D gene: -
clone size: once
CDR3 protein: CASSESSGFGGSNEQFF
CDR3 DNA: TGCGCCAGCAGTGAGTCTAGTGGTTTCGGGGGTAGCAATGAGCAGTTCTTC

V gene: TRBV25-1
J gene: TRBJ2-5
D gene: -
clone size: few
CDR3 protein: CASSPGSETQYF
CDR3 DNA: TGTGCCAGCAGTCCGGGGTCAGAGACCCAGTACTTC

V gene: TRBV6-5
J gene: TRBJ2-1
D gene: TRBD2
clone size: few
CDR3 protein: CASSSNAGTSSLDEQFF
CDR3 DNA: TGTGCCAGCAGTTCTAACGCCGGGACTAGCTCTTTGGATGAGCAGTTCTTC

V gene: TRBV5-1
J gene: TRBJ2-2
D gene: TRBD1
clone size: -
CDR3 protein: CASSPHTGQTNTGELFF
CDR3 DNA: TGCGCCAGCAGCCCACACACGGGACAGACGAACACCGGGGAGCTGTTTTTT

V gene: TRBV25-1
J gene: TRBJ1-2
D gene: TRBD1
clone size: few
CDR3 protein: CASSEGTGGGYGYTF
CDR3 DNA: TGTGCCAGCAGTGAAGGGACAGGGGGTGGCTATGGCTACACCTTC

V gene: TRBV29-1
J gene: TRBJ1-2
D gene: TRBD1
clone size: many
CDR3 protein: CSVAGTGNYGYTF
CDR3 DNA: TGCAGCGTGGCCGGGACAGGGAACTATGGCTACACCTTC

V gene: TRBV7-6
J gene: TRBJ2-2
D gene: TRBD2
clone size: few
CDR3 protein: CASSLLGTSGTNAGELFF
CDR3 DNA: TGTGCCAGCAGCTTATTAGGGACGTCGGGGACTAACGCCGGGGAGCTGTTTTTT

V gene: TRBV7-9
J gene: TRBJ2-5
D gene: -
clone size: few
CDR3 protein: CASSLVPSVETQYF
CDR3 DNA: TGTGCCAGCAGCTTAGTTCCTAGTGTGGAGACCCAGTACTTC

V gene: TRBV29-1
J gene: TRBJ2-1
D gene: TRBD2
clone size: few
CDR3 protein: CSAPILGEGYGQGQFF
CDR3 DNA: TGCAGCGCTCCTATCCTCGGGGAGGGATACGGCCAGGGGCAGTTCTTC

V gene: TRBV7-9
J gene: TRBJ2-7
D gene: -
clone size: few
CDR3 protein: CASSTQVGEQYF
CDR3 DNA: TGTGCCAGCAGCACACAGGTCGGCGAGCAGTACTTC